This is a list of T cell receptor beta chains from one sample in a study of cytomegalovirus exposure and HLA in healthy donors. Data came from immunoSEQ multiplex PCR; TCRdb stores just in-frame clones and leaves some out. The table has roughly 100,000 clones, 55% to 80% seen once. Sequences were obtained from PBMCs. The receptors were sampled from a man aged 40-50 years in good health and CMV-seronegative. CDR3s leave out the opening cysteine and the closing phenylalanine or tryptophan.

v_gene: TRBV6-1; j_gene: TRBJ1-5; CDR3aa: ASSSTGNQPQH
v_gene: TRBV6-1; j_gene: TRBJ1-5; CDR3aa: ASRTGGYSNQPQH
v_gene: TRBV10-3; j_gene: TRBJ1-6; CDR3aa: AIRDGTAYNSPLH
v_gene: TRBV7-8; j_gene: TRBJ2-1; CDR3aa: ASSLSRVVQF
v_gene: TRBV5-1; j_gene: TRBJ1-2; CDR3aa: ASSSGTEDYGYT
v_gene: TRBV5-1; j_gene: TRBJ2-1; CDR3aa: ASRELAAHNEQF
v_gene: TRBV27; j_gene: TRBJ2-7; CDR3aa: ASSLGTGGGVYEQY
v_gene: TRBV9; j_gene: TRBJ2-7; CDR3aa: ASSVAGNSGIYEQY
v_gene: TRBV7-6; j_gene: TRBJ1-2; CDR3aa: ASSLGTTGDGGYT
v_gene: TRBV7-9; j_gene: TRBJ2-1; CDR3aa: ASSVPGLNYNEQF
v_gene: TRBV18; j_gene: TRBJ2-4; CDR3aa: ASSRDSAKNIQY
v_gene: TRBV19; j_gene: TRBJ2-3; CDR3aa: ASRRQGSADTQY
v_gene: TRBV4-2; j_gene: TRBJ2-7; CDR3aa: ASSRAEGGDFYEQY
v_gene: TRBV7-2; j_gene: TRBJ2-3; CDR3aa: TSSLPLPDTQY
v_gene: TRBV7-2; j_gene: TRBJ2-1; CDR3aa: ASSFASGRRDEQF